This paragraph covers one T cell receptor (beta chain) sequence. Antigen specificity is unknown. TCRdb's copy holds only in-frame clones and misses some; the assay was immunoSEQ multiplex PCR. Of approximately 60,000 clones listed, about nine tenths are singletons. These data are taken from a study of graft-versus-host responses after intestinal transplantation. As for the study in general: Recipients were given multivisceral, liver-intestinal, or isolated intestinal transplants. Points from the study as a whole: Some GvH clones appeared in ileal mucosa or blood before recipient bone marrow.

Graft tissue was processed to release intraepithelial and lamina propria lymphocytes. The source of this sequence is a human patient who received an intestinal transplant, so some T cells may come from the graft donor. Here the sequenced sample was ileum tissue, taken 350 to 400 days after transplant.

CDR3 sequence: CASSVLTGSGANVLTF. The DNA for the CDR3 is TGCGCCAGCAGCGTACTAACAGGGTCCGGGGCCAACGTCCTGACTTTC. The chain couples TRBV5-1 to TRBJ2-6; possible D gene TRBD1, 6 bases. The CDR3 has 16 residues. Trimming removed 4 bases at V and 4 bases at J, with 15 bases between. Germline CDR1 and CDR2: SGHRS and YFSETQ.